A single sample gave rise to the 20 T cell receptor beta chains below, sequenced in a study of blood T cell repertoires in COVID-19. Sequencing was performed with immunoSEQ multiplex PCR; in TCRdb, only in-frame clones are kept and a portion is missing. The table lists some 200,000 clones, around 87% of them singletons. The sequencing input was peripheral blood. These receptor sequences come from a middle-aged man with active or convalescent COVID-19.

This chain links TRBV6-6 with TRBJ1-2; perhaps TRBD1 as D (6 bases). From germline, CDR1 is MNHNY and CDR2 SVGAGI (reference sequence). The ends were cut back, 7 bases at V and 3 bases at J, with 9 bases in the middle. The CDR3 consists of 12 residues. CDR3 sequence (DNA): TGTGCCAGCACAGGGGTGGACTATGGCTACACCTTC. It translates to CASTGVDYGYTF.

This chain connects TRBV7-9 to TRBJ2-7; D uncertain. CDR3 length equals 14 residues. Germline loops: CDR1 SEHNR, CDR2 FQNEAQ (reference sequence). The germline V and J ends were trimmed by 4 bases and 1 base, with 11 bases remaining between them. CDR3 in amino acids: CASSSRGGSYEQYF. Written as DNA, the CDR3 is TGTGCCAGCAGCTCGCGAGGTGGTTCCTACGAGCAGTACTTC.

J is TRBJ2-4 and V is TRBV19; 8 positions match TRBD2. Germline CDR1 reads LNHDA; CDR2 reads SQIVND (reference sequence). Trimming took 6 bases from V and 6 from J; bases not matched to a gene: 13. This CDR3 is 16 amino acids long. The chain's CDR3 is CASRDTGGARLNIQYF. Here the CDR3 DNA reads TGTGCCAGTAGGGATACCGGGGGGGCAAGATTAAACATTCAGTACTTC.

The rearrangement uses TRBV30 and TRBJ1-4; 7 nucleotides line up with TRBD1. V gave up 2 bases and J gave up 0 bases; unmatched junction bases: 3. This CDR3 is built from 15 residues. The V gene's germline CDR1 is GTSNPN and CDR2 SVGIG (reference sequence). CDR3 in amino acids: CAWSTGTATNEKLFF. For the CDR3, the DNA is TGTGCCTGGAGTACCGGGACAGCAACTAATGAAAAACTGTTTTTT. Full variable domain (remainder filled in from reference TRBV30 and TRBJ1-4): SQTIHQWPATLVQPVGSPLSLECTVEGTSNPNLYWYRQAAGRGLQLLFYSVGIGQISSEVPQNLSASRPQDRQFILSSKKLLLSDSGFYLCAWSTGTATNEKLFFGSGTQLSVL.

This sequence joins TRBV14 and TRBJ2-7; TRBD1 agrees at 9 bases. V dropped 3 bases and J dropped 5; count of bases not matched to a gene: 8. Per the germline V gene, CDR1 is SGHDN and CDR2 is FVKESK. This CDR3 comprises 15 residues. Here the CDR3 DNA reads TGTGCCAGCAGCCAGCTCGGGACAGGGCGAAACGAGCAGTACTTC. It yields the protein CASSQLGTGRNEQYF.

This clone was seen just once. Here the CDR3 reads CASSPRDSQETQYF. The CDR3 DNA sequence: TGTGCCAGTAGTCCTAGGGACTCTCAAGAGACCCAGTACTTC. This chain connects TRBV19 to TRBJ2-5; D is perhaps TRBD2 (6 bases). V was shortened by 5 bases and J by 2 bases, with 12 bases between the two germline ends. CDR3 length: 14 amino acids. Germline-derived CDR1 and CDR2 are LNHDA and SQIVND (reference sequence).

CDR3 in DNA: TGTGCCAGCAGCCCCCCGGGGAGCGGAGTCTTTAAGCAGTACTTC. Encoded protein: CASSPPGSGVFKQYF. The chain recombines TRBV7-9 with TRBJ2-7; TRBD2 is a possible D gene (5 bases). Germline CDR1 is SEHNR and CDR2 is FQNEAQ (reference sequence). V was clipped by 5 bases and J by 8 bases, with 22 bases between them. There are 15 residues in the CDR3. Full variable domain (remainder filled in from reference TRBV7-9 and TRBJ2-7): DTGVSQNPRHKITKRGQNVTFRCDPISEHNRLYWYRQTLGQGPEFLTYFQNEAQLEKSRLLSDRFSAERPKGSFSTLEIQRTEQGDSAMYLCASSPPGSGVFKQYFGPGTRLTVT.

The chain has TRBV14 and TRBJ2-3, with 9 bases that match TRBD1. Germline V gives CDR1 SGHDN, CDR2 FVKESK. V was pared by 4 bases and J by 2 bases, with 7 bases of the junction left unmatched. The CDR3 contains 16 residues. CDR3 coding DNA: TGTGCCAGCAGCCCCTATGGACAGGGGAACACAGATACGCAGTATTTT. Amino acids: CASSPYGQGNTDTQYF. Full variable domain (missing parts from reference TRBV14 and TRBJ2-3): EAGVTQFPSHSVIEKGQTVTLRCDPISGHDNLYWYRRVMGKEIKFLLHFVKESKQDESGMPNNRFLAERTGGTYSTLKVQPAELEDSGVYFCASSPYGQGNTDTQYFGPGTRLTVL.

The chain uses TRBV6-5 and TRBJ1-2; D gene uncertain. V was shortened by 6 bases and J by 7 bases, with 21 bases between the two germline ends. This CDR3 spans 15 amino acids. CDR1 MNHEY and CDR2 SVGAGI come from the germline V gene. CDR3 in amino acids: CASRGLAEPSGGYTF. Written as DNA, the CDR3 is TGTGCCAGCAGGGGCCTAGCTGAGCCAAGTGGTGGCTACACCTTC.

CDR3 DNA: TGTGCCAGCAGCAAGCAGGGGGCCAACGAAAAACTGTTTTTT. The encoded protein is CASSKQGANEKLFF. This chain joins TRBV28 and TRBJ1-4, with 8 bases identical to TRBD1. Trimming cost V 6 bases and J 8 bases; bases outside gene matches: 8. Germline V gene data show CDR1 as MDHEN and CDR2 as SYDVKM. The CDR3 totals 14 residues.

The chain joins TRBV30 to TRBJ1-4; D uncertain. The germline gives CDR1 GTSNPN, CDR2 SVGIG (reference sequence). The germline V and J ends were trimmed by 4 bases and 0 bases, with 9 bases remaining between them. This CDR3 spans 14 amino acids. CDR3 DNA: TGTGCCTGGACCCCGGGTGCAACTAATGAAAAACTGTTTTTT. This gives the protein CAWTPGATNEKLFF. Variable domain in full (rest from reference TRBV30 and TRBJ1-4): SQTIHQWPATLVQPVGSPLSLECTVEGTSNPNLYWYRQAAGRGLQLLFYSVGIGQISSEVPQNLSASRPQDRQFILSSKKLLLSDSGFYLCAWTPGATNEKLFFGSGTQLSVL.

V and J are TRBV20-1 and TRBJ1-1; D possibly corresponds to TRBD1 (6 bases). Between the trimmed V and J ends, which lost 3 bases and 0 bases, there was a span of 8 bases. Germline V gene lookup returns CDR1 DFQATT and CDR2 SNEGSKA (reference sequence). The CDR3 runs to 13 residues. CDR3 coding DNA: TGCAGTGCTAGTACAGGGTTGAACACTGAAGCTTTCTTT. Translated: CSASTGLNTEAFF.

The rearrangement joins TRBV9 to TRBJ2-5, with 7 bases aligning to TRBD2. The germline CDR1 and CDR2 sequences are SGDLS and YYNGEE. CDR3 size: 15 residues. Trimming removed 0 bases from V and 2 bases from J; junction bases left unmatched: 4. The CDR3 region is CASSVVGGIQETQYF. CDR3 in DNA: TGTGCCAGCAGCGTAGTCGGGGGGATTCAAGAGACCCAGTACTTC. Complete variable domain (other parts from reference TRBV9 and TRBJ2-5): DSGVTQTPKHLITATGQRVTLRCSPRSGDLSVYWYQQSLDQGLQFLIQYYNGEERAKGNILERFSAQQFPDLHSELNLSSLELGDSALYFCASSVVGGIQETQYFGPGTRLLVL.

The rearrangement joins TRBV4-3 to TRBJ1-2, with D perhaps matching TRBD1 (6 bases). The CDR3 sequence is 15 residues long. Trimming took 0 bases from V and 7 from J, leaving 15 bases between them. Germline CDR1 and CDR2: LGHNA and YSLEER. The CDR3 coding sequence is TGCGCCAGCAGCCAAGAACTACAGGGTGTAGGTGGCTACACCTTC. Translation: CASSQELQGVGGYTF.

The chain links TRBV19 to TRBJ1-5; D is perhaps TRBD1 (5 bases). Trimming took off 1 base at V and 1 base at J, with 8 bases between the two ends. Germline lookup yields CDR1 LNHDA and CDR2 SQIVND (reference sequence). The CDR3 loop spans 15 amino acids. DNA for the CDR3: TGTGCCAGTAGTATAGGGGGCAGAAGCAATCAGCCCCAGCATTTT. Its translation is CASSIGGRSNQPQHF.

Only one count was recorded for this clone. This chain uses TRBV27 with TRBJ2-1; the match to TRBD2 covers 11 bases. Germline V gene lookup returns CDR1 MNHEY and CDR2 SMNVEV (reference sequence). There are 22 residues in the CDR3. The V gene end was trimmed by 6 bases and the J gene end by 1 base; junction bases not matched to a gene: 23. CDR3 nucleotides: TGTGCCAGCAGCCGAACCCTATCGACTAGCGGGAACCTCAGGGGGTCCTACAATGAGCAGTTCTTC. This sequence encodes CASSRTLSTSGNLRGSYNEQFF.

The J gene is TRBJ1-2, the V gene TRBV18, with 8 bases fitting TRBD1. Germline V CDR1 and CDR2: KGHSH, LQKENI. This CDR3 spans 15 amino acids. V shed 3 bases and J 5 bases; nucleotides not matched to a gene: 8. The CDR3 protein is CASSPQDRALYGYTF. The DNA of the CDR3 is TGTGCCAGCTCACCCCAGGACAGGGCCTTGTATGGCTACACCTTC.

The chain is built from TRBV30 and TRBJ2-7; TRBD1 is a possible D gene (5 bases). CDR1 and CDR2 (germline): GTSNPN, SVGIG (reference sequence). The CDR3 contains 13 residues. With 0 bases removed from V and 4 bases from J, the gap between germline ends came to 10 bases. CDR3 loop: CAWSVGQPYEQYF. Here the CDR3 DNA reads TGTGCCTGGAGTGTCGGACAACCTTACGAGCAGTACTTC.

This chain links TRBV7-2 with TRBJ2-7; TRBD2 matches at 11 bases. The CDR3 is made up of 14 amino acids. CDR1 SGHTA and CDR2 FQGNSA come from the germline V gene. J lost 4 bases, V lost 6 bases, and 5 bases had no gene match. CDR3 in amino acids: CASRDSGGVYEQYF. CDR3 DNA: TGTGCCAGCAGGGATAGCGGGGGGGTTTACGAGCAGTACTTC.

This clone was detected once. The CDR3 reads CASSKGGAVATQYF. The CDR3 DNA reads TGTGCCAGCAGCAAAGGCGGGGCTGTGGCGACCCAGTACTTC. The genes are TRBV21-1 and TRBJ2-5; the DNA was not used to check the table's D call, TRBD2. TRBV21-1 is a documented pseudogene. The length of the CDR3 is 14 residues.